This T cell receptor (beta chain) was observed in a study of OX40 agonist ivuxolimab in advanced cancers. The protocol was immunoSEQ multiplex PCR, while the TCRdb copy is restricted to in-frame clones and leaves out a portion. Of about 85,000 clones listed, about 86% are singletons. The ends were cut back, 1 base at V and 0 bases at J, with 8 bases in the middle. From germline, CDR1 is SGHDT and CDR2 YYEEEE. The CDR3 consists of 15 residues. This clonotype was obtained from an adult with an advanced solid tumor such as melanoma, head and neck, liver or kidney cancer. The chain couples TRBV5-6 to TRBJ1-3; no clear D gene. The sample in question was CD4+ or CD8+ T cells sorted from blood, obtained in a trial of the OX40 agonist ivuxolimab. CDR3 loop: CASSLPRDSGNTIYF. The CDR3 region has the DNA TGTGCCAGCAGCTTGCCACGGGACTCTGGAAACACCATATATTTT.